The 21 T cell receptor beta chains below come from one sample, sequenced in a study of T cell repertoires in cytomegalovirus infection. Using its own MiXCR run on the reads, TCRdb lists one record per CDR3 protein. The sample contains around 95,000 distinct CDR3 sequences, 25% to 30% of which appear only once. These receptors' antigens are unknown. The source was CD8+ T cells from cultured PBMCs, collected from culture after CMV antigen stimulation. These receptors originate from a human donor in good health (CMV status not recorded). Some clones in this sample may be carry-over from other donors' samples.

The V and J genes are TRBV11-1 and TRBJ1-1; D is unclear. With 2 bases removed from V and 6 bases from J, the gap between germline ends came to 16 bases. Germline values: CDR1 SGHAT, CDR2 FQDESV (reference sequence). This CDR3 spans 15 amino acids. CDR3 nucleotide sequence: TGTGCCAGCAGCTTACTTACCGGAGGTCTCTCTGAAGCTTTCTTT. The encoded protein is CASSLLTGGLSEAFF.

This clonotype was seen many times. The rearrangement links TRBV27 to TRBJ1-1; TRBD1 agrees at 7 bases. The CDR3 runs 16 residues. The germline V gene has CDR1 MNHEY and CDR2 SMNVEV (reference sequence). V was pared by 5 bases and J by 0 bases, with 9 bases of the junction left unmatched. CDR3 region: CASSPHGTEMNTEAFF. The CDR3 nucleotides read TGTGCCAGCAGTCCCCACGGGACAGAAATGAACACTGAAGCTTTCTTT.

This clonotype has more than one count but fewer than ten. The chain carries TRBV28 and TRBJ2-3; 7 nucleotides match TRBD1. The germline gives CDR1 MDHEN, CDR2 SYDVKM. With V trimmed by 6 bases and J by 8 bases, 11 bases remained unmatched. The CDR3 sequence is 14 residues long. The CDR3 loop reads CASRLAGTAFTQYF. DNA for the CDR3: TGTGCCAGCAGACTCGCCGGGACAGCCTTTACGCAGTATTTT.

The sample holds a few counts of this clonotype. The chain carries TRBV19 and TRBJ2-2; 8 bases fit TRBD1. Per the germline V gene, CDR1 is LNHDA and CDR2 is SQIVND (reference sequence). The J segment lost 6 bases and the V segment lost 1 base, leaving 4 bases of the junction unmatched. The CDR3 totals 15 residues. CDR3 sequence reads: CASSIGQGRAGELFF. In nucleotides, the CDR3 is TGTGCCAGTAGTATAGGACAGGGGCGCGCCGGGGAGCTGTTTTTT.

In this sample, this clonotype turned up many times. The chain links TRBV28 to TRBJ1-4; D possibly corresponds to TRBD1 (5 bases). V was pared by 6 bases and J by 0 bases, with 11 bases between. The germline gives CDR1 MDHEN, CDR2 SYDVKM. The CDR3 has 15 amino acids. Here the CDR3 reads CASRAGFATNEKLFF. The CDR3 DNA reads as TGTGCCAGCAGAGCAGGGTTTGCAACTAATGAAAAACTGTTTTTT.

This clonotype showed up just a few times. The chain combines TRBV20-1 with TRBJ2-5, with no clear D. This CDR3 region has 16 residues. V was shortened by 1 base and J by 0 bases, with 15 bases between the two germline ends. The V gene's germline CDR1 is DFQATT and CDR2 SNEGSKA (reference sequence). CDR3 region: CSARVFGTGYQETQYF. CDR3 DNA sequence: TGCAGTGCTAGAGTCTTTGGAACGGGCTACCAAGAGACCCAGTACTTC.

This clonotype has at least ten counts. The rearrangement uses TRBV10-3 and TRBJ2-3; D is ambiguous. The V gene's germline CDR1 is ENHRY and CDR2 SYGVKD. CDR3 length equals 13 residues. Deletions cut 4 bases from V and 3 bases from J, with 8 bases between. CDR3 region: CAISGFGTDTQYF. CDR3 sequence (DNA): TGTGCCATCAGTGGGTTCGGAACAGATACGCAGTATTTT.

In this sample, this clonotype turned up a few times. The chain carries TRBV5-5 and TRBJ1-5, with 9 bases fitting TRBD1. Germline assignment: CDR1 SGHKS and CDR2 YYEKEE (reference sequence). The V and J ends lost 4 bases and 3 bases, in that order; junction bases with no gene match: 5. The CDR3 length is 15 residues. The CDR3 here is CASSIGQGINQPQHF. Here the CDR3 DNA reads TGTGCCAGCAGCATCGGACAGGGGATCAATCAGCCCCAGCATTTT.

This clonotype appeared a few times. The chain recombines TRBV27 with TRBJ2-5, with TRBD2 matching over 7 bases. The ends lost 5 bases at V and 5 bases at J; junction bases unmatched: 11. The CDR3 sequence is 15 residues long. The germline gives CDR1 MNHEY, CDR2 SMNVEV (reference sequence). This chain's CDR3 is CASSPVQRGEETQYF. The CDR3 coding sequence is TGTGCCAGCAGTCCCGTCCAGCGGGGAGAGGAGACCCAGTACTTC.

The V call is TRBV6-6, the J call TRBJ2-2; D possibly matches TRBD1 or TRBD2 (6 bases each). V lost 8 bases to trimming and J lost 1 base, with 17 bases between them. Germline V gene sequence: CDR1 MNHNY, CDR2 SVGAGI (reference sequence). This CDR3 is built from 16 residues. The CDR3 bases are TGTGCCAGCGGGGGGCGTGCGCGGGAGAACACCGGGGAGCTGTTTTTT. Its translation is CASGGRARENTGELFF.

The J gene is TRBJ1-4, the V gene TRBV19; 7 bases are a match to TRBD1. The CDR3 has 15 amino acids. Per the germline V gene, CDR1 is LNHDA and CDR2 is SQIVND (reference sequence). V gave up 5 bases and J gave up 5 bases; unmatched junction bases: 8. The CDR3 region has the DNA TGTGCCAGTAGTCCTTGGGACAGACCGAATGAAAAACTGTTTTTT. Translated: CASSPWDRPNEKLFF.

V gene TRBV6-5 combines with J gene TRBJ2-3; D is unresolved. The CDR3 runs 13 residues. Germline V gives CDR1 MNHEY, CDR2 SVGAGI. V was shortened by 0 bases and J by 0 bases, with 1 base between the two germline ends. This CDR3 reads CASSYSSTDTQYF. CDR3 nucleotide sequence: TGTGCCAGCAGTTACTCTAGCACAGATACGCAGTATTTT.

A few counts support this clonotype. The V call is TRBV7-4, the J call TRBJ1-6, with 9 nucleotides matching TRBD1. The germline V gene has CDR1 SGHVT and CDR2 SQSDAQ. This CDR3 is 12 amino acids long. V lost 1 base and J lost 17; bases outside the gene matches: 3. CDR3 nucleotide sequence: TGTGCCAGCAGCTTAGGGGGACAGGGTTTCCACTTT. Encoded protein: CASSLGGQGFHF. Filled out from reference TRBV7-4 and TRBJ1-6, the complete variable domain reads GAGVSQSPRYKVAKRGRDVALRCDSISGHVTLYWYRQTLGQGSEVLTYSQSDAQRDKSGRPSGRFSAERPERSVSTLKIQRTEQGDSAVYLCASSLGGQGFHFGNGTRLTVT.

The CDR3 sequence is CASTAPASYEQYF. The CDR3 nucleotides read TGTGCCAGCACTGCCCCTGCGTCCTACGAGCAGTACTTC. The chain joins TRBV11-1 to TRBJ2-7, with no clear D. The CDR3 runs 13 residues. V gave up 7 bases and J gave up 1 base, with 11 bases separating them. Looked up from germline, CDR1 is SGHAT and CDR2 is FQDESV (reference sequence).

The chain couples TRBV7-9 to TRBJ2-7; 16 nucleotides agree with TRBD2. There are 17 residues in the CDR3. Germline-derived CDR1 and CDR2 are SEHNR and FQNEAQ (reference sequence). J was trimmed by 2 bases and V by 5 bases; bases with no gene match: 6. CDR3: CASSPGTSGGAPYEQYF. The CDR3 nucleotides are TGTGCCAGCAGCCCCGGGACTAGCGGGGGGGCCCCCTACGAGCAGTACTTC.

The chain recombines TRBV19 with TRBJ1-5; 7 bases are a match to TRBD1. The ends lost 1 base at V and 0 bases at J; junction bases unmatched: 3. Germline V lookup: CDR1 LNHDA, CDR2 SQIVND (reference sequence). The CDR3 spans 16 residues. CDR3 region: CASSIVGQYSNQPQHF. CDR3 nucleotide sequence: TGTGCCAGTAGTATAGTGGGACAGTATAGCAATCAGCCCCAGCATTTT.

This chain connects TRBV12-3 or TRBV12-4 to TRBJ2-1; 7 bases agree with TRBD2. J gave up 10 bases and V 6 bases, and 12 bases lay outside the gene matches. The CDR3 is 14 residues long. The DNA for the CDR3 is TGTGCCAGCAGGACGTCCCGGACTAGTGGGGAGCAGTTCTTC. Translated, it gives CASRTSRTSGEQFF.

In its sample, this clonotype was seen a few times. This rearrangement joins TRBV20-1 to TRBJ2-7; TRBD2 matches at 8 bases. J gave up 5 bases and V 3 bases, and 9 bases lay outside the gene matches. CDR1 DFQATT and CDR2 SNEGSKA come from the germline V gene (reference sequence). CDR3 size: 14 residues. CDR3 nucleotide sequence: TGCAGTGCTAGTGGTAGCGGGGTCATTCACGAGCAGTACTTC. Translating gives CSASGSGVIHEQYF.

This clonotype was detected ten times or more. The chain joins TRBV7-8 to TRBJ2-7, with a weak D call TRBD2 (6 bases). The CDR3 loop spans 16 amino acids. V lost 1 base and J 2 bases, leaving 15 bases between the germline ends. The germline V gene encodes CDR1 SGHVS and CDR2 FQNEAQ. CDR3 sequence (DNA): TGTGCCAGCAGCTTAGGAAGTGGAGGGGATACCTACGAGCAGTACTTC. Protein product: CASSLGSGGDTYEQYF.

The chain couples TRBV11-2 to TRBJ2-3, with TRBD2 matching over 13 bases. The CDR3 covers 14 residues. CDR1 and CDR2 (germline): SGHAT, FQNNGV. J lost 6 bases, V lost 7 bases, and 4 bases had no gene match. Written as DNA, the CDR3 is TGTGCCAGCAACTCGGGACTAGCGGGGGATACGCAGTATTTT. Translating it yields CASNSGLAGDTQYF.

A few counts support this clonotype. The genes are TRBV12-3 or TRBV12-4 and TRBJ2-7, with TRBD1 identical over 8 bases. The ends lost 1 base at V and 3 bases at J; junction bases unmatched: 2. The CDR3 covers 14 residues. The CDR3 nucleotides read TGTGCCAGCAGTTTAGTACAGGGGGACTACGAGCAGTACTTC. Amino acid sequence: CASSLVQGDYEQYF.